This TCR beta chain was found in a study of shared clonotypes between healthy human individuals. Germline CDR1 and CDR2: MNHNS and SASEGT. The CDR3 is 16 residues long. The ends lost 1 base at V and 1 base at J; junction bases unmatched: 5. The repertoire was sequenced with immunoSEQ multiplex PCR; TCRdb's copy has only in-frame clones and lacks some. The table has roughly 2.2 million clones, 85% to 95% seen once. This clonotype originated in a man in his late teens or twenties in good health. Some clones in this sample may be carry-over from other donors' samples. The gene calls are TRBV6-1 and TRBJ1-2, with TRBD1 identical over 8 bases. The sequencing input was naive CD4+ T cells from PBMCs. As to subset: CD45RA+ positively selected. This CDR3 reads CASSEEGQVVNYGYTF. In DNA, the CDR3 is TGTGCCAGCAGTGAAGAGGGACAGGTCGTTAACTATGGCTACACCTTC.